This passage covers 21 T cell receptor beta chains from one sample sequenced in a study of chemoradiotherapy in HPV16-positive cancers. Profiling relied on immunoSEQ multiplex PCR, and the TCRdb table lists in-frame clones only, not all of them. The sample shows a few thousand clones, around 78% of them seen only once. The sequenced sample was tumor tissue, obtained from a patient who underwent chemoradiotherapy. The receptors were gathered from a human donor with HPV-associated anogenital cancer.

The chain couples TRBV10-2 to TRBJ2-7; D is unresolved. Germline loops: CDR1 WSHSY, CDR2 SAAADI. V gave up 0 bases and J gave up 3 bases, with 6 bases separating them. The CDR3 consists of 13 residues. CDR3 DNA sequence: TGCGCCAGCAGTGAGTCAGTGGTCTACGAGCAGTACTTC. Its translation: CASSESVVYEQYF.

The chain links TRBV15 to TRBJ2-5, with D perhaps matching TRBD2 (5 bases). The CDR3 consists of 13 residues. With 5 bases removed from V and 5 bases from J, the gap between germline ends came to 12 bases. The V gene's germline CDR1 is LNHNV and CDR2 YYDKDF (reference sequence). The CDR3 loop reads CATSQDYVETQYF. In nucleotides, the CDR3 is TGTGCCACCAGCCAAGACTACGTGGAGACCCAGTACTTC.

The chain combines TRBV19 with TRBJ2-2, with 9 bases fitting TRBD2. V was clipped by 6 bases and J by 6 bases; unmatched bases: 5. CDR1 is LNHDA, CDR2 SQIVND, per germline (reference sequence). This CDR3 has 14 amino acids. The CDR3 region has the DNA TGTGCCAGTAGGCCTAGCGGGGTAGCCGGGGAGCTGTTTTTT. It codes for CASRPSGVAGELFF.

V gene TRBV7-3 combines with J gene TRBJ1-3, with 7 bases fitting TRBD1. Germline CDR1 is SGHTA and CDR2 is FQGTGA. This CDR3 region has 13 residues. V shed 5 bases, J shed 2 bases, and the junction held 0 bases outside the gene matches. The CDR3 is CASSDRAGNTIYF. The DNA for the CDR3 is TGTGCCAGCAGCGACAGGGCTGGAAACACCATATATTTT.

V usage is TRBV2 and J usage is TRBJ2-5, with TRBD2 identical over 11 bases. Germline-derived CDR1 and CDR2 are SNHLY and FYNNEI. The length of the CDR3 is 16 residues. The junction had 6 bases not matched to a gene; V was cut back by 2 bases and J by 4 bases. The CDR3 region has the DNA TGTGCCAGCAGTGAAAATAGCGGGGGGGCCGGAGAGACCCAGTACTTC. Amino acids: CASSENSGGAGETQYF. The full variable domain, completed using reference TRBV2 and TRBJ2-5, is EPEVTQTPSHQVTQMGQEVILRCVPISNHLYFYWYRQILGQKVEFLVSFYNNEISEKSEIFDDQFSVERPDGSNFTLKIRSTKLEDSAMYFCASSENSGGAGETQYFGPGTRLLVL.

This clone was recorded a few times. The gene calls are TRBV2 and TRBJ2-5; no firm D call. Trimming took 3 bases from V and 7 from J, leaving 15 bases between them. The CDR3 has 14 residues. Per germline, CDR1 SNHLY and CDR2 FYNNEI. CDR3 DNA: TGTGCCAGCAGTGATGCGGATCCCAGGAGGACCCAGTACTTC. This sequence encodes CASSDADPRRTQYF.

This chain links TRBV10-2 with TRBJ1-1; D is unresolved. V dropped 6 bases and J dropped 0 bases, with 11 bases sitting between them. The CDR3 has 14 amino acids. Germline CDR1 and CDR2: WSHSY and SAAADI. CDR3 sequence (DNA): TGCGCCAGCAGCTCTTCGGGAATGAACACTGAAGCTTTCTTT. This encodes CASSSSGMNTEAFF.

In its sample, this clone ranks as large. The chain uses TRBV7-9 and TRBJ1-1; D is perhaps TRBD1 (5 bases). With 5 bases removed from V and 0 bases from J, the gap between germline ends came to 7 bases. The CDR3 is 13 residues long. In germline, CDR1 is SEHNR, CDR2 FQNEAQ (reference sequence). CDR3: CASSATVNTEAFF. The DNA for the CDR3 is TGTGCCAGCAGCGCGACAGTGAACACTGAAGCTTTCTTT.

The chain uses TRBV28 and TRBJ2-3; 7 bases agree with TRBD1. V was clipped by 8 bases and J by 2 bases; unmatched bases: 16. The CDR3 totals 17 residues. CDR1 and CDR2 (germline): MDHEN, SYDVKM. This CDR3 is CASLGVSAGGITDTQYF. In DNA form, the CDR3 reads TGTGCCAGCTTGGGGGTTTCGGCAGGGGGTATCACAGATACGCAGTATTTT.

The chain joins TRBV11-2 to TRBJ2-3; D unclear. There are 13 residues in the CDR3. Looked up from germline, CDR1 is SGHAT and CDR2 is FQNNGV. The ends were cut back, 1 base at V and 0 bases at J, with 2 bases in the middle. Here the CDR3 DNA reads TGTGCCAGCAGCTTAGCTAGCACAGATACGCAGTATTTT. Amino acid sequence: CASSLASTDTQYF.

The chain couples TRBV9 to TRBJ2-1; D possibly uses TRBD1 or TRBD2 (5 bases each). There are 15 residues in the CDR3. CDR1 SGDLS and CDR2 YYNGEE come from the germline V gene. V was trimmed by 3 bases and J by 0 bases, leaving 10 bases between them. As DNA, the CDR3 is TGTGCCAGCAGCGCCGGGGCTAGCTCCTACAATGAGCAGTTCTTC. Translated: CASSAGASSYNEQFF.

This chain connects TRBV6-4 to TRBJ1-5; weak D call: TRBD1 (5 bases). The CDR3 has 17 residues. Germline CDR1 is MRHNA and CDR2 is SNTAGT. Trimming took off 0 bases at V and 5 bases at J, with 17 bases between the two ends. In nucleotides, the CDR3 is TGTGCCAGCAGTGACTCGGTCGTTGTCGTGGGGGATCAGCCCCAGCATTTT. This sequence encodes CASSDSVVVVGDQPQHF.

The rearrangement links TRBV11-2 to TRBJ1-4, with no clear D. V was trimmed by 5 bases and J by 14 bases, leaving 15 bases between them. The CDR3 is made up of 12 amino acids. The V gene's germline CDR1 is SGHAT and CDR2 FQNNGV. In DNA form, the CDR3 reads TGTGCCAGCAGCCTATCGGCAGGCGACCTGTTTTTT. Translation gives CASSLSAGDLFF. Full variable domain (outside the CDR3, taken from reference TRBV11-2 and TRBJ1-4): EAGVAQSPRYKIIEKRQSVAFWCNPISGHATLYWYQQILGQGPKLLIQFQNNGVVDDSQLPKDRFSAERLKGVDSTLKIQPAKLEDSAVYLCASSLSAGDLFFGSGTQLSVL.

V is TRBV7-4 and J is TRBJ2-7; TRBD1 matches at 7 bases. The V and J ends lost 1 base and 6 bases, in that order; junction bases with no gene match: 12. The CDR3 totals 16 residues. CDR1 SGHVT and CDR2 SQSDAQ come from the germline V gene. For the CDR3, the DNA is TGTGCCAGCAGCTTAGTAGACAGGGAGAAAACAAGCGAGCAGTACTTC. This codes for CASSLVDREKTSEQYF. Variable domain in full (rest from reference TRBV7-4 and TRBJ2-7): GAGVSQSPRYKVAKRGRDVALRCDSISGHVTLYWYRQTLGQGSEVLTYSQSDAQRDKSGRPSGRFSAERPERSVSTLKIQRTEQGDSAVYLCASSLVDREKTSEQYFGPGTRLTVT.

As for this clone: The same CDR3 can be traced to other DNA sequences in this sample. The rearrangement uses TRBV19 and TRBJ2-7, with a possible D match to TRBD2 (5 bases). The length of the CDR3 is 13 residues. Germline lookup yields CDR1 LNHDA and CDR2 SQIVND (reference sequence). V was clipped by 8 bases and J by 3 bases, with 14 bases between them. Here the CDR3 DNA reads TGTGCCAGTTCCGGAGGTTTCGGCTACGAGCAGTACTTC. Protein sequence: CASSGGFGYEQYF.

The rearrangement uses TRBV5-1 and TRBJ1-1; TRBD1 agrees at 7 bases. J gave up 4 bases and V 1 base, and 7 bases lay outside the gene matches. This CDR3 comprises 15 residues. Germline lookup yields CDR1 SGHRS and CDR2 YFSETQ. The CDR3 region has the DNA TGCGCCAGCAGCTTGCTACAGGGGTGGGGCACTGAAGCTTTCTTT. It codes for CASSLLQGWGTEAFF.

V usage is TRBV7-8 and J usage is TRBJ2-5; D assignment may be TRBD1 or TRBD2 (5 bases each). V was shortened by 4 bases and J by 4 bases, with 13 bases between the two germline ends. Germline V CDR1 and CDR2: SGHVS, FQNEAQ. The CDR3 runs to 14 residues. CDR3 region: CASSSPSGRETQYF. Here the CDR3 DNA reads TGTGCCAGCAGCTCCCCCTCGGGGCGAGAGACCCAGTACTTC.

The chain has TRBV5-1 and TRBJ2-1; TRBD2 matches 13 bases. The CDR3 length is 14 residues. J gave up 7 bases and V 9 bases, and 7 bases lay outside the gene matches. CDR1 and CDR2 (germline): SGHRS, YFSETQ. As DNA, the CDR3 is TGCGCCACCGCGACTAGCGGGGGGTGGAATGAGCAGTTCTTC. This sequence encodes CATATSGGWNEQFF.

This rearrangement joins TRBV28 to TRBJ1-2; D is possibly TRBD1 (6 bases). The CDR3 has 16 residues. Germline CDR1 and CDR2: MDHEN and SYDVKM. The V gene lost 3 bases and the J gene lost 0 bases, with 14 bases spanning the gap. The DNA of the CDR3 is TGTGCCAGCAGTTTCGGTTGGGACACCTCTAACTATGGCTACACCTTC. It specifies CASSFGWDTSNYGYTF.

The chain recombines TRBV30 with TRBJ1-6, with 7 nucleotides matching TRBD1. From germline, CDR1 is GTSNPN and CDR2 SVGIG (reference sequence). Trimming at V came to 5 bases and at J to 7 bases, leaving 5 bases not matched to a gene. The CDR3 extends over 13 amino acids. The CDR3 here is CAWDREPNSPLHF. The DNA for the CDR3 is TGTGCCTGGGACAGGGAACCGAATTCACCCCTCCACTTT.

The rearrangement links TRBV9 to TRBJ2-7; possibly TRBD2 for D (7 bases). This CDR3 spans 15 amino acids. V lost 5 bases and J lost 7, with 22 bases in between. Germline loops: CDR1 SGDLS, CDR2 YYNGEE. The CDR3 loop is CASSTGGGVTHEQYF. CDR3 coding DNA: TGTGCCAGCAGTACGGGGGGCGGGGTAACTCATGAGCAGTACTTC.